Listed here are 23 T cell receptor beta chains from one sample, sequenced in a study of T cells in Graves' hyperthyroidism and ophthalmopathy. Using RNA transcripts as the source, TCR beta CDR3 regions were amplified. The HTBI primer set served for first-round RT-PCR of the TCR CDR3. TCRdb reprocessed the multiplex PCR reads via MiXCR and lists one record per CDR3 protein. The data contain 500,000 to 750,000 distinct CDR3 sequences, 40% to 55% of them singletons. The sample was peripheral blood or thyroid tissue (not recorded which). The receptors derive from a woman aged 18-29 years with Graves' hyperthyroidism.

This clonotype came up many times. V is TRBV5-1 and J is TRBJ2-7, with no clear D. This CDR3 spans 14 amino acids. The germline CDR1 and CDR2 sequences are SGHRS and YFSETQ. Trimming stripped 0 bases from V and 2 bases from J, with 9 bases between. CDR3 nucleotide sequence: TGCGCCAGCAGCTTGGCCGACTTTACCTACGAGCAGTACTTC. Its translation is CASSLADFTYEQYF.

There are many counts of this clonotype. The genes are TRBV24-1 and TRBJ2-7; D might be TRBD2 (5 bases). Trimming pared 2 bases from V and 0 bases from J, leaving 13 bases between. Germline lookup yields CDR1 KGHDR and CDR2 SFDVKD. This CDR3 comprises 16 residues. DNA for the CDR3: TGTGCCACCAGTGATTGCCGGGATTTTATCTCCTACGAGCAGTACTTC. It yields the protein CATSDCRDFISYEQYF.

This clonotype was counted at least ten times. CDR3 protein: CASSGLAAWRLETQYF. In DNA, the CDR3 is TGTGCCAGCTCGGGACTAGCGGCCTGGAGGCTGGAGACCCAGTACTTC. V usage is TRBV2 and J usage is TRBJ2-5; 11 positions agree with TRBD2. Germline assignment: CDR1 SNHLY and CDR2 FYNNEI. J gave up 5 bases and V 8 bases, and 13 bases lay outside the gene matches. The CDR3 is made up of 16 amino acids.

The genes are TRBV2 and TRBJ2-7, with unresolved D. This CDR3 contains 9 residues. V was trimmed by 5 bases and J by 9 bases, leaving 5 bases between them. Germline V gene lookup returns CDR1 SNHLY and CDR2 FYNNEI. CDR3 in amino acids: CASSSRQYF. Written as DNA, the CDR3 is TGTGCCAGCAGTTCCCGGCAGTACTTC.

This clonotype was seen ten or more times. This chain links TRBV19 with TRBJ2-5, with D perhaps given as TRBD1 or TRBD2 (6 bases each). Trimming removed 2 bases from V and 1 base from J, with 11 bases in between. Germline V gene lookup returns CDR1 LNHDA and CDR2 SQIVND (reference sequence). This CDR3 spans 15 amino acids. The CDR3 bases are TGTGCCAGTAGTATACCGGGGGCACCCCAAGAGACCCAGTACTTC. It codes for CASSIPGAPQETQYF.

CDR3 coding DNA: TGTGCCAGTAGTATAACCGACAGGAACCTCAATCAGCCCCAGCATTTT. This codes for CASSITDRNLNQPQHF. V is TRBV19 and J is TRBJ1-5, with D tentatively TRBD1 (6 bases). The V gene lost 2 bases and the J gene lost 3 bases, with 14 bases spanning the gap. The CDR3 sequence is 16 residues long. The germline CDR1 and CDR2 sequences are LNHDA and SQIVND (reference sequence).

This clonotype was counted at least ten times. The chain recombines TRBV12-3 or TRBV12-4 with TRBJ2-5, with TRBD2 identical over 8 bases. V shed 6 bases and J 4 bases; nucleotides not matched to a gene: 4. The CDR3 runs to 13 residues. CDR3 DNA sequence: TGTGCCAGCAGCATAGCGGGATTAGAGACCCAGTACTTC. Translating gives CASSIAGLETQYF.

This clonotype was seen repeatedly, ten times or more. The V gene is TRBV7-9, the J gene TRBJ2-7; 7 bases fit TRBD1. CDR3 size: 15 residues. The germline V gene encodes CDR1 SEHNR and CDR2 FQNEAQ (reference sequence). V trimming: 0 bases; J trimming: 4 bases; junction bases outside the gene matches: 6. Here the CDR3 reads CASSLATGSGYEQYF. CDR3 in DNA: TGTGCCAGCAGCTTAGCGACAGGGTCTGGTTACGAGCAGTACTTC.

The chain links TRBV7-6 to TRBJ1-5; D perhaps matches TRBD1 (6 bases). The CDR3 sequence is 14 residues long. Germline-derived CDR1 and CDR2 are SGHVS and FNYEAQ. The germline V and J ends were trimmed by 5 bases and 7 bases, with 15 bases remaining between them. The CDR3 DNA reads as TGTGCCAGCAGCAGGGGGGACGGTAGGCAGCCCCAGCATTTT. It yields the protein CASSRGDGRQPQHF. The complete variable domain, with remaining parts taken from reference TRBV7-6 and TRBJ1-5, reads GAGVSQSPRYKVTKRGQDVALRCDPISGHVSLYWYRQALGQGPEFLTYFNYEAQQDKSGLPNDRFSAERPEGSISTLTIQRTEQRDSAMYRCASSRGDGRQPQHFGDGTRLSIL.

This clonotype appeared a few times. This chain links TRBV18 with TRBJ1-4, with unresolved D. The CDR3 has 13 amino acids. V gave up 6 bases and J gave up 1 base, with 6 bases separating them. Germline lookup yields CDR1 KGHSH and CDR2 LQKENI. This CDR3 reads CASSVVTNEKLFF. For the CDR3, the DNA is TGTGCCAGCTCCGTGGTAACTAATGAAAAACTGTTTTTT.

The chain couples TRBV7-2 to TRBJ1-6; TRBD1 agrees at 8 bases. V lost 6 bases, J lost 9 bases, and 10 bases stayed unmatched. The germline V gene has CDR1 SGHTA and CDR2 FQGNSA. The CDR3 has 15 residues. CDR3 sequence: CASRPEGQGSSPLHF. In DNA, the CDR3 is TGTGCCAGCAGACCCGAAGGACAGGGAAGTTCACCCCTCCACTTT.

In this sample, this clonotype turned up a few times. This chain's CDR3 is CASGFPPMVAEAFF. The CDR3 DNA sequence: TGTGCTAGTGGTTTCCCCCCGATGGTGGCTGAAGCTTTCTTT. This chain connects TRBV12-5 to TRBJ1-1; D gene ambiguous. The CDR3 is 14 amino acids. Germline CDR1 and CDR2: LGHNT and FRNRAP. V was cut by 3 bases and J by 6 bases, with 14 bases left in between.

The chain recombines TRBV10-3 with TRBJ1-1; 8 positions match TRBD1. The CDR3 spans 16 residues. Germline lookup yields CDR1 ENHRY and CDR2 SYGVKD. V lost 6 bases and J lost 2; bases outside the gene matches: 11. The CDR3 spells CAISNLGQAVNTEAFF. DNA of the CDR3: TGTGCCATCAGCAACCTGGGACAGGCCGTCAACACTGAAGCTTTCTTT.

Note on this clonotype: A much larger clone sits a single nucleotide away, making a read error possible. The chain carries TRBV7-8 and TRBJ1-1; the D gene is possibly TRBD1 (5 bases). This CDR3 comprises 15 residues. Between the trimmed V and J ends, which lost 6 bases and 0 bases, there was a span of 14 bases. CDR1 is SGHVS and CDR2 is FQNEAQ in the germline V gene. The CDR3 here is CASSDTRRVNTEAFF. CDR3 nucleotides: TGTGCCAGCAGTGACACACGCAGGGTGAACACTGAAGCTTTCTTT.

The chain uses TRBV7-9 and TRBJ1-2; 7 bases map to TRBD1. CDR1 is SEHNR, CDR2 FQNEAQ, per germline (reference sequence). This CDR3 is 12 amino acids long. V trimming: 2 bases; J trimming: 12 bases; junction bases outside the gene matches: 6. The CDR3 loop reads CASSLKTGTNTF. In DNA form, the CDR3 reads TGTGCCAGCAGCTTAAAGACAGGGACAAACACCTTC.

This clonotype was counted a single time. The chain has TRBV7-9 and TRBJ1-1; possibly TRBD1 for D (6 bases). The germline gives CDR1 SEHNR, CDR2 FQNEAQ (reference sequence). The CDR3 runs 12 residues. The V and J ends lost 4 bases and 7 bases respectively, with 10 bases between them. CDR3 in amino acids: CASSSQDSEAFF. Here the CDR3 DNA reads TGTGCCAGCAGCTCCCAGGACAGTGAAGCTTTCTTT. The variable domain in full, with the rest retrieved from reference TRBV7-9 and TRBJ1-1, is DTGVSQNPRHKITKRGQNVTFRCDPISEHNRLYWYRQTLGQGPEFLTYFQNEAQLEKSRLLSDRFSAERPKGSFSTLEIQRTEQGDSAMYLCASSSQDSEAFFGQGTRLTVV.

The chain carries TRBV12-3 or TRBV12-4 and TRBJ2-7; TRBD2 is a possible D gene (5 bases). Trimming stripped 7 bases from V and 7 bases from J, with 8 bases between. This CDR3 region has 10 residues. The CDR3 protein is CASISGEQYF. The CDR3 DNA reads as TGTGCCAGCATCTCGGGGGAGCAGTACTTC.

This clonotype was found a few times. This rearrangement joins TRBV13 to TRBJ2-7; TRBD2 aligns across 8 bases. This CDR3 contains 15 residues. Trimming at V came to 0 bases and at J to 3 bases, leaving 4 bases not matched to a gene. Germline V gene data show CDR1 as PRHDT and CDR2 as FYEKMQ (reference sequence). This CDR3 is CASSLGGRAFYEQYF. As DNA, the CDR3 is TGTGCCAGCAGCTTAGGCGGGAGGGCCTTCTACGAGCAGTACTTC.

V is TRBV2 and J is TRBJ2-7, with D perhaps TRBD2 (5 bases). The end of the DNA aligns better with TRBJ2-1, so the J call may be wrong. Germline V gives CDR1 SNHLY, CDR2 FYNNEI. CDR3 length: 14 residues. The CDR3 protein is CATAPGNSYNEQFF. The CDR3 DNA reads as TGTGCCACCGCCCCCGGGAACTCCTACAATGAGCAGTTCTTC.

The CDR3 DNA follows: TGTGCCAGCAGCCCACCCTGGCGGGGTTGGGATACGCAGTATTTT. It yields the protein CASSPPWRGWDTQYF. The V call is TRBV7-2, the J call TRBJ2-3; tentatively, D is TRBD2 (6 bases). The ends were cut back, 5 bases at V and 6 bases at J, with 18 bases in the middle. The germline V gene encodes CDR1 SGHTA and CDR2 FQGNSA. This CDR3 comprises 15 residues.

With regard to this clonotype: This may arise from a read error, as a much more abundant clone is one base away. The chain combines TRBV9 with TRBJ1-2; tentatively, D is TRBD1 (5 bases). The CDR3 is made up of 13 amino acids. CDR1 is SGDLS, CDR2 YYNGEE, per germline. This CDR3 is CAGSFSEGLGYTF. The CDR3 DNA is TGTGCCGGCAGTTTTAGCGAGGGGTTGGGCTACACCTTC.

Only a few counts were recorded for this clonotype. This chain links TRBV15 with TRBJ2-3, with TRBD2 identical over 7 bases. V lost 0 bases, J lost 2 bases, and 2 bases stayed unmatched. The length of the CDR3 is 15 residues. Germline CDR1 and CDR2: LNHNV and YYDKDF (reference sequence). The CDR3 DNA is TGTGCCACCAGCAGAGATGCGGGAGCCACAGATACGCAGTATTTT. Protein sequence: CATSRDAGATDTQYF.

This chain uses TRBV7-8 with TRBJ2-7, with TRBD2 identical over 9 bases. Trimming took 3 bases from V and 1 from J; bases not matched to a gene: 7. The CDR3 runs 16 residues. Germline loops: CDR1 SGHVS, CDR2 FQNEAQ. CDR3 in DNA: TGTGCCAGCAGCTTGGGACTAGCAGGGGAATCCTACGAGCAGTACTTC. Translating gives CASSLGLAGESYEQYF.